The clone carrying this T cell receptor (beta chain) was counted ten times or more. Its antigen is unidentified. TCRdb itself ran the reads through MiXCR, one entry per CDR3 protein. The sample consists of some 940,000 distinct CDR3 sequences, roughly 30% of them appearing once. This entry comes from a study of T cell repertoires in cytomegalovirus infection. Study-level information: Recently identified HLA-C-restricted and well-studied HLA-B-restricted CMV epitopes were used.

This CDR3 region has 15 residues. V gave up 1 base and J gave up 5 bases; unmatched junction bases: 4. Germline-derived CDR1 and CDR2 are SGHVS and FNYEAQ. The J gene is TRBJ1-5, the V gene TRBV7-6; 8 bases fit TRBD1. This clonotype originated in a human donor in good health (CMV status not recorded). Some clones in this sample may be carry-over from other donors' samples. The sequenced sample was cultured CD8+ T cells from PBMCs, obtained from culture after CMV antigen stimulation. CDR3 amino acids: CASSLGQGFYQPQHF. CDR3 nucleotides: TGTGCCAGCAGCTTAGGACAGGGGTTTTATCAGCCCCAGCATTTT.